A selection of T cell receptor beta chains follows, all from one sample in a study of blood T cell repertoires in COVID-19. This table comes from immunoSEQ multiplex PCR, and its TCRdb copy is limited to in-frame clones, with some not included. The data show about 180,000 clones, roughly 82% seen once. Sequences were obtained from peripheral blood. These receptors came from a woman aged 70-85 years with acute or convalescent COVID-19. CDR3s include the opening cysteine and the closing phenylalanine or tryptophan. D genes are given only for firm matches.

CATSRDPGQGWNGYTF,TRBV15,TRBJ1-2,TRBD1
CASSGPGALYGNQPQHF,TRBV6-1,TRBJ1-5,NA
CASSLYRPGGPLHF,TRBV28,TRBJ1-6,TRBD1
CASSEGVGVEQYF,TRBV6-1,TRBJ2-7,NA
CASRRGGSGNTIYF,TRBV3-1/TRBV3-2,TRBJ1-3,NA
CASSLTGTGIYNEQFF,TRBV28,TRBJ2-1,TRBD1
CASSQQPRQGAFF,TRBV16,TRBJ1-1,NA
CASSYSQGHSNQPQHF,TRBV6-2/TRBV6-3,TRBJ1-5,NA
CASSLEVHYNSPLHF,TRBV27,TRBJ1-6,NA
CASSGDRVGGKNIQYF,TRBV6-1,TRBJ2-4,TRBD1
CASRKTGQGTGELFF,TRBV28,TRBJ2-2,TRBD1
CSAPDSYGYTF,TRBV20-1,TRBJ1-2,NA
CATSRNGQGNTIYF,TRBV15,TRBJ1-3,NA
CATSRVRTSGGLKETQYF,TRBV15,TRBJ2-5,TRBD2
CSAPTGETQYF,TRBV29-1,TRBJ2-5,NA
CASSLDDRRSSYNEQFF,TRBV11-2,TRBJ2-1,NA
CASSFFQGTQHF,TRBV28,TRBJ1-5,NA
CASSTRDRNSPLHF,TRBV3-1/TRBV3-2,TRBJ1-6,TRBD1
CASSLEAGEAYEQFF,TRBV7-2,TRBJ2-1,TRBD2
CASSYSGDHEQYF,TRBV6-5,TRBJ2-7,NA
CASSIREAGELFF,TRBV7-8,TRBJ2-2,NA
CASSPYEKLFF,TRBV28,TRBJ1-4,NA
CASSYSMQAPLHF,TRBV6-2/TRBV6-3,TRBJ1-6,NA
CASSLRGANQPQHF,TRBV5-6,TRBJ1-5,NA
CASSPRQGYQPQHF,TRBV27,TRBJ1-5,TRBD1
CSVSFDSSGTGIYTF,TRBV29-1,TRBJ1-2,TRBD1
CASSSSTGLGYGYTF,TRBV6-5,TRBJ1-2,NA
CASRLTSGRDNEQFF,TRBV19,TRBJ2-1,TRBD2
CAISENSGGAVDTQYF,TRBV10-3,TRBJ2-3,TRBD2
CASSLVGGTGNTEAFF,TRBV5-1,TRBJ1-1,TRBD1
CASSQGGTNYGYTF,TRBV13,TRBJ1-2,TRBD1
CASSVEASGSPGELFF,TRBV9,TRBJ2-2,TRBD2